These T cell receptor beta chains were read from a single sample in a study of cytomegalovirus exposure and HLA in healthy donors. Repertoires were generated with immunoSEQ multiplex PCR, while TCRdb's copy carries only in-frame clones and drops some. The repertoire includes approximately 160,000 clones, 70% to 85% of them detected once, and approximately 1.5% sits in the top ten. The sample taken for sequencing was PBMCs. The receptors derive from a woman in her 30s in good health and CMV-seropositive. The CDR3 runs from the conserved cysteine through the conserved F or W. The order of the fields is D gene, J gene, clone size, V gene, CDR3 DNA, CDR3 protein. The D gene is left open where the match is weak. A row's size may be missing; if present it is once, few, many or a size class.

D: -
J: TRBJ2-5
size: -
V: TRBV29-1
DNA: TGCAGCGTTGACCCTGAGGAGACCCAGTACTTC
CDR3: CSVDPEETQYF

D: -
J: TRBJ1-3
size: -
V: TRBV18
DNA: TGTGCCAGCTCACCAGGGGCGAGGGGAAACACCATATATTTT
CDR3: CASSPGARGNTIYF

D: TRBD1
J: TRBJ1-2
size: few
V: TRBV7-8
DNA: TGTGCCAGCAGCGCCGGGACAGGGAACGGCTACACCTTC
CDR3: CASSAGTGNGYTF

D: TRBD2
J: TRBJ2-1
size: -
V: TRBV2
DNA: TGTGCCAGCACCGAAGCGGGAGGATCCTACAATGAGCAGTTCTTC
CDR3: CASTEAGGSYNEQFF

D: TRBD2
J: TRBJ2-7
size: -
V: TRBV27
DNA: TGTGCCAGCGTCCCAGGGACTATGTCTACGGAGCAGTACTTC
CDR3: CASVPGTMSTEQYF

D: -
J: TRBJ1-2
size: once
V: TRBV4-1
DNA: TGCGCCAGCAGCCAGGTTGACCGACAGGTCTATGGCTACACCTTC
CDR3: CASSQVDRQVYGYTF

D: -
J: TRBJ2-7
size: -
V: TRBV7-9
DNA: TGTGCCAGCAGCCCGGTTAGCGTAGGTCCCTACGAGCAGTACTTC
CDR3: CASSPVSVGPYEQYF

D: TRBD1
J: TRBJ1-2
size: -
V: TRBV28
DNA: TGTGCCAGCAGTTTATACGGGCAGGGGGCAAACTCCTATGGCTACACCTTC
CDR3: CASSLYGQGANSYGYTF

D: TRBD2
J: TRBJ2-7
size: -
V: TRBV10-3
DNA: TGTGCCATCAGTGAGCCTAGCGGGAGGGCCCTAGAGCAGTACTTC
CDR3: CAISEPSGRALEQYF

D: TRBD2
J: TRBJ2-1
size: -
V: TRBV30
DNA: TGTGCCTGGAGAGCCCTAGCGGGAGTTGGGAATGAGCAGTTCTTC
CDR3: CAWRALAGVGNEQFF

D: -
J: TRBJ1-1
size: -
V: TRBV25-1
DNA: TGTGCCAGCAGTGAGGGACTTGAAGCTTTCTTT
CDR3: CASSEGLEAFF

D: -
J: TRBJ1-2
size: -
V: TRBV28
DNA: TGTGCCAGCAGTTACGGGGGACGATATGGCTACACCTTC
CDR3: CASSYGGRYGYTF

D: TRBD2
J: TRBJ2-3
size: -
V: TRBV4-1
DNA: TGCGCCAGCAGCCAAGAAAGCTTTGGACTAGCGGTAACAGATACGCAGTATTTT
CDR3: CASSQESFGLAVTDTQYF

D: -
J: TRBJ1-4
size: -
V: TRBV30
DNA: TGTGCCTGGAGTGTGAGAAAGGGGCTTGATGAAAAACTGTTTTTT
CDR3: CAWSVRKGLDEKLFF

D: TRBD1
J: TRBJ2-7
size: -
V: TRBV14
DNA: TGTGCCAGCAGTGGAAGACCGGGACAGGGGACCTACGAGCAGTACTTC
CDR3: CASSGRPGQGTYEQYF

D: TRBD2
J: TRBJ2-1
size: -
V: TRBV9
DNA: TGTGCCAGCAGCGTAGATCCAAGAGGCGGGAGGGCCTTTTACAATGAGCAGTTCTTC
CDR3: CASSVDPRGGRAFYNEQFF

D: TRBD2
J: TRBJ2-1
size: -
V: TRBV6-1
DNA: TGTGCCAGCAGCAATCTAGCGGGAGGGCCCGATGAGCAGTTCTTC
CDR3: CASSNLAGGPDEQFF

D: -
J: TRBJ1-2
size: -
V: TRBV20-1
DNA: TGCAGTGCTAGACCCGGGTATGGCTACACCTTC
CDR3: CSARPGYGYTF

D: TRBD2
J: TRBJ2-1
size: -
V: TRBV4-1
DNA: TGCGCCAGCAGCCAAGGCTGGCGGGAGGGCCAGCAGTTCTTC
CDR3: CASSQGWREGQQFF

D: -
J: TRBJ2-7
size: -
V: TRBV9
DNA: TGTGCCAGCAGCGTAGATGATGGGAGTTTCTACGAGCAGTACTTC
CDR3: CASSVDDGSFYEQYF

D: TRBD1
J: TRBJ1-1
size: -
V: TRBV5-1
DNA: TGCGCCAGCAGCTTCCAGGGGGCCGACACTGAAGCTTTCTTT
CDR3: CASSFQGADTEAFF

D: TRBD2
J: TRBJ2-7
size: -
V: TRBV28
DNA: TGTGCCAGCGGACTAGCGGGGGCCCCTAGCGAGCAGTACTTC
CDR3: CASGLAGAPSEQYF

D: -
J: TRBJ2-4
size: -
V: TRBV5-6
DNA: TGTGCCAGCAGCGCCCCGACAGGAGCCAAAAACATTCAGTACTTC
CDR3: CASSAPTGAKNIQYF

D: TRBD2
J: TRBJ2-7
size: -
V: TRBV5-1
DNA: TGCGCCAGCGGGGCCGGGACTAGCGGATCCTACGAGCAGTACTTC
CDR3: CASGAGTSGSYEQYF

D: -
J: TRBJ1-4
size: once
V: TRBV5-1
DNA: TGCGCCAGCGGACTCCGCGGGGGTAATGAAAAACTGTTTTTT
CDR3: CASGLRGGNEKLFF

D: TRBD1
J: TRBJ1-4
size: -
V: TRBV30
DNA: TGTGCCTGGAGTACCACAGGGGCCGCAACTAATGAAAAACTGTTTTTT
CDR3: CAWSTTGAATNEKLFF

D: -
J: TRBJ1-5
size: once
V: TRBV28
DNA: TGTGCCAGCAGTCGTGGACAGTATAGCAATCAGCCCCAGCATTTT
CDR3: CASSRGQYSNQPQHF

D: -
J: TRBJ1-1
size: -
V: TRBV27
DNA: TGTGCCAGCAGTTTCCTCGGCGGACAGTTCCAGTTCGCTGAAGCTTTCTTT
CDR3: CASSFLGGQFQFAEAFF

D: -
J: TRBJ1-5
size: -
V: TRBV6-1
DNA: TGTGCCAGCAGTGAGTCTTGGGGGCAGGGGTCTCAGCCCCAGCATTTT
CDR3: CASSESWGQGSQPQHF

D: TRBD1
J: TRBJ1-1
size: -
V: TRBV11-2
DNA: TGTGCCAGCAGCGCAAACAGGGGAGGTACTGAAGCTTTCTTT
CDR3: CASSANRGGTEAFF

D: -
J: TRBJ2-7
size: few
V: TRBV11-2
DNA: TGTGCCAGCAGCTTATCTAGAGAGACCTACGAGCAGTACTTC
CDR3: CASSLSRETYEQYF

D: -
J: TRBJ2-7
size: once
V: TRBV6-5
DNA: TGTGCCAGCAGTTACGCAGCGGAGAGCTCCTACGAGCAGTACTTC
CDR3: CASSYAAESSYEQYF

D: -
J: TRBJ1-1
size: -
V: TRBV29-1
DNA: TGCAGCGTTGAACAGGCGAACACTGAAGCTTTCTTT
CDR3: CSVEQANTEAFF

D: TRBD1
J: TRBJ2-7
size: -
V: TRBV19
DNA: TGTGCCAGTAGTATAGAGGGACAGGGCCCCTACGAGCAGTACTTC
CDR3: CASSIEGQGPYEQYF

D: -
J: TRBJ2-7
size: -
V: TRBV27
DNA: TGTGCCAGCCGAGCCGGGGGGCGGGCTAACTCCTACGAGCAGTACTTC
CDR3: CASRAGGRANSYEQYF

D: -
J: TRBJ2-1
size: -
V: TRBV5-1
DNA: TGCGCCAGCAGCTTGTACGGGAGTGGGACCTACAATGAGCAGTTCTTC
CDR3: CASSLYGSGTYNEQFF

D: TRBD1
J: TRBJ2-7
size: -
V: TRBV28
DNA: TGTGCCAGCAAAATACAGGGGAAAGTCTTCGAGCAGTACTTC
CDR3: CASKIQGKVFEQYF

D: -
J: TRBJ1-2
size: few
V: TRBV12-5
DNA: TGTGCTAGTGGTTTCCCGAGCTATGGCTACACCTTC
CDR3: CASGFPSYGYTF

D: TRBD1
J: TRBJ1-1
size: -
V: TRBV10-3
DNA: TGTGCCATCAGTGATCTCGGACAGGGGGCAGGGACTGAAGCTTTCTTT
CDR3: CAISDLGQGAGTEAFF

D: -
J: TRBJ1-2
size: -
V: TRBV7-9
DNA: TGTGCCAGCAGCTTAACGGGTGGAGTAGGCTATGGCTACACCTTC
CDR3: CASSLTGGVGYGYTF

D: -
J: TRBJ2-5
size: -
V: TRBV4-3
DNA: TGCGCCAGCAGCCAAGATCTTTCCCCGGAGACCCAGTACTTC
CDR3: CASSQDLSPETQYF

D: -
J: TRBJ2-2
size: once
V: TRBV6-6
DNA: TGTGCCAGCAGTTACGCCCAGATCTCCGGGGAGCTGTTTTTT
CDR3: CASSYAQISGELFF

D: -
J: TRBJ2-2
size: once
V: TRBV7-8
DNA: TGTGCCAGCAGCTTAGTAGTGGGCGCCGGAACCGGGGAGCTGTTTTTT
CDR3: CASSLVVGAGTGELFF

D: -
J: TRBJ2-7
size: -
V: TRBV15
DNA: TGTGCCACCAGCAAAGGTCGCGGCTCCTGGTCCTACGAGCAGTACTTC
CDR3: CATSKGRGSWSYEQYF

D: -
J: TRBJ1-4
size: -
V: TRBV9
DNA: TGTGCCAGCAGCGTAGGGGGGGCAACTAATGAAAAACTGTTTTTT
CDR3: CASSVGGATNEKLFF

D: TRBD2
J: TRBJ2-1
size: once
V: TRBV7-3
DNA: TGTGCCAGCAGCTTGGGACTAGCGGGTTTTGATGAGCAGTTCTTC
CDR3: CASSLGLAGFDEQFF

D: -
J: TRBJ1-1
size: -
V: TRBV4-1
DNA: TGCGCCAGCAGCCCGCGGAACATGAACACTGAAGCTTTCTTT
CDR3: CASSPRNMNTEAFF

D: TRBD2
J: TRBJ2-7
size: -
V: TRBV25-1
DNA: TGTGCCAGCGGGTTAGCGGGGGGCTCCTACGAGCAGTACTTC
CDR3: CASGLAGGSYEQYF

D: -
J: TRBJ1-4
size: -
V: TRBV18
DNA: TGTGCCAGCTCACCCTTGGGGAGGGAAAAACTGTTTTTT
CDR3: CASSPLGREKLFF

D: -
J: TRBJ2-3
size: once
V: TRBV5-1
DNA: TGCGCCAGCAGCTTGGTCACAATCCAGAGCACAGATACGCAGTATTTT
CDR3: CASSLVTIQSTDTQYF

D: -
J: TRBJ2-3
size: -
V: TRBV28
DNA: TGTGCCAGCAGTTTCCCTTCCGAGGCTTCCACAGATACGCAGTATTTT
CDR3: CASSFPSEASTDTQYF

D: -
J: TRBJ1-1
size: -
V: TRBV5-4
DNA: TGTGCCAGCAGCTTGACTCGGGGGTTCAACACTGAAGCTTTCTTT
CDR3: CASSLTRGFNTEAFF

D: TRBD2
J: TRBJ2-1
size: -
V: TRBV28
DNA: TGTGCCAGCAGTCTCCCCTGGGCGGGGGACAATGAGCAGTTCTTC
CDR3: CASSLPWAGDNEQFF

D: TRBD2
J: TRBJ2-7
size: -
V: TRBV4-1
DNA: TGCGCCAGCAGCCAAGGGGGGAGGGGAGGGGACTATTTACCCTACGAGCAGTACTTC
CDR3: CASSQGGRGGDYLPYEQYF

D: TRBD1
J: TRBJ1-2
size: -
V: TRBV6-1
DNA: TGTGCCAGCACCCTCGAGCCGGGACAGCATGGCTACACCTTC
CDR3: CASTLEPGQHGYTF

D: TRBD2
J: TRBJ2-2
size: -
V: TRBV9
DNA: TGTGCCAGCAGCCTCTCCGGGACTAGCGGGAGGTTTGGCGGGGAGCTGTTTTTT
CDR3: CASSLSGTSGRFGGELFF

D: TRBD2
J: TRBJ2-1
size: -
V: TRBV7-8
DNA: TGTGCCAGCAGCTTAGGCGGGGGTAATGAGCAGTTCTTC
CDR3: CASSLGGGNEQFF

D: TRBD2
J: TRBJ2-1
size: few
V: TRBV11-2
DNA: TGTGCCAGCAGCTTAGTTCCTAGCGGGAGCTGGAATGAGCAGTTCTTC
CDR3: CASSLVPSGSWNEQFF

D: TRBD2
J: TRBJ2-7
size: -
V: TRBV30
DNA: TGTGCCTGCTTAGCGGGAGGGAGGGAGCAGTACTTC
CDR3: CACLAGGREQYF